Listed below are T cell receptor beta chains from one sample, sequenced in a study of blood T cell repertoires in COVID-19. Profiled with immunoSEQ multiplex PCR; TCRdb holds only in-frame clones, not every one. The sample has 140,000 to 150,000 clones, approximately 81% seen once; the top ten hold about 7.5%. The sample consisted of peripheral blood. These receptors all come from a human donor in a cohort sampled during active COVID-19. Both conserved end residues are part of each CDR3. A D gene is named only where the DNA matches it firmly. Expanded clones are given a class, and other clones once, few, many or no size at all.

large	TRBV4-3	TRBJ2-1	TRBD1	CASSHGQGYGNEQFF	TGCGCCAGCAGCCATGGACAGGGCTATGGGAATGAGCAGTTCTTC
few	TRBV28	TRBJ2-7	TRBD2	CASSSSSGGYEQYF	TGTGCCAGCAGTTCCTCTAGCGGGGGATACGAGCAGTACTTC
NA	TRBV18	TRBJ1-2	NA	CASSPPGGIGGYTF	TGTGCCAGCTCACCACCGGGGGGGATCGGCGGCTACACCTTC
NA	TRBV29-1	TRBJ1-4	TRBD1	CSVEDSRTGTFF	TGCAGCGTTGAAGATTCTCGGACAGGGACGTTTTTT
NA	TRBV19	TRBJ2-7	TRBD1	CASSYPGQATYEQYF	TGTGCCAGTAGTTACCCGGGACAGGCCACCTACGAGCAGTACTTC
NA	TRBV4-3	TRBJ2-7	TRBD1	CASSQDPQGAYEQYF	TGCGCCAGCAGCCAAGATCCACAGGGGGCATACGAGCAGTACTTC
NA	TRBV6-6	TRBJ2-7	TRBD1	CASSYGGQGLYYEQYF	TGTGCCAGCAGTTACGGCGGACAGGGGCTTTACTACGAGCAGTACTTC
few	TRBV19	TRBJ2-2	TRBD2	CASSMRPGSGSYTGELFF	TGTGCCAGTAGTATGAGGCCGGGGAGCGGGAGCTACACCGGGGAGCTGTTTTTT
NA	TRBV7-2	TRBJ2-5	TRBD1	CASSLGYPGTGVETQYF	TGTGCCAGCAGCTTAGGGTATCCCGGGACAGGGGTAGAGACCCAGTACTTC
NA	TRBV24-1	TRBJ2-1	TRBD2	CATKRTSGKEQFF	TGTGCCACCAAGAGGACTAGCGGTAAAGAGCAGTTCTTC
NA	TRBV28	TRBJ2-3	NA	CASSLRSVARGGDTQYF	TGTGCCAGCAGTTTAAGGTCCGTGGCCAGAGGCGGGGATACGCAGTATTTT
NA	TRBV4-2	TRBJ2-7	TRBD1	CASSPRTGGTYEQYF	TGTGCCAGCAGCCCTAGGACAGGGGGGACCTACGAGCAGTACTTC
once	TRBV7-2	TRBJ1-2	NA	CASSLALPYGYTF	TGTGCCAGCAGCTTAGCCCTCCCCTATGGCTACACCTTC
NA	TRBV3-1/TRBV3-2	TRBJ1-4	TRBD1	CASSLSGTGREKLFF	TGTGCCAGCAGCCTGTCCGGGACAGGGCGTGAAAAACTGTTTTTT
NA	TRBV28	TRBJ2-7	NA	CASSLSGSSYEQYF	TGTGCCAGCAGTTTATCCGGGTCCTCCTACGAGCAGTACTTC
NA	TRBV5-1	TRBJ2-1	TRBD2	CASSFPRLAGTNEQFF	TGCGCCAGCAGCTTTCCAAGACTAGCGGGAACGAATGAGCAGTTCTTC
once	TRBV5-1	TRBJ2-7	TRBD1	CASSLGQGATYEQYF	TGCGCCAGCAGCCTCGGACAGGGGGCGACCTACGAGCAGTACTTC
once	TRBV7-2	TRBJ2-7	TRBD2	CASSAGLAGYVWYF	TGTGCCAGCAGCGCGGGACTAGCGGGATATGTTTGGTACTTC
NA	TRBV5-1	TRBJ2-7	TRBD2	CASSRTSGTGEQYF	TGCGCCAGCAGCCGAACTAGCGGGACGGGAGAGCAGTACTTC
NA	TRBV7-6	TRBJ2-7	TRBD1	CASSQEQGAKPYEQYF	TGTGCCAGCAGCCAAGAGCAGGGGGCGAAACCCTACGAGCAGTACTTC
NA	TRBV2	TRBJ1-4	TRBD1	CASTLQGQKNEKLFF	TGTGCCAGCACCCTACAGGGACAGAAAAATGAAAAACTGTTTTTT
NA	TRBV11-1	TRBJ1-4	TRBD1	CASSLSGTDEKLFF	TGTGCCAGCAGCTTATCCGGGACAGATGAAAAACTGTTTTTT
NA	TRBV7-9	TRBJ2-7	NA	CASSTGIYEQYF	TGTGCCAGCAGCACCGGGATCTACGAGCAGTACTTC
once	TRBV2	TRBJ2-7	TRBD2	CASSEWELAGVDEQYF	TGTGCCAGCAGTGAATGGGAGTTAGCGGGAGTGGACGAGCAGTACTTC
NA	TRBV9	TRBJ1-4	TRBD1	CASSVRDRNEKLFF	TGTGCCAGCAGCGTTCGGGACAGAAATGAAAAACTGTTTTTT
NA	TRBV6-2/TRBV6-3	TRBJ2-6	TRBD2	CASSYSFGTSGRSAGANVLTF	TGTGCCAGCAGTTACTCGTTTGGGACTAGCGGGAGGTCAGCAGGGGCCAACGTCCTGACTTTC
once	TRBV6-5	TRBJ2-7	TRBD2	CATLRLAGGYEQYF	TGTGCCACCCTACGACTAGCGGGAGGCTACGAGCAGTACTTC
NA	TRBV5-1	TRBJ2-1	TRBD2	CASRLASGSYNEQFF	TGCGCCAGCAGGCTTGCCAGCGGGAGTTACAATGAGCAGTTCTTC
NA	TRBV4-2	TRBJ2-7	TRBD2	CASSQAGTDSGRAKKQYF	TGTGCCAGCAGCCAAGCCGGGACAGATAGCGGGAGGGCGAAAAAGCAGTACTTC
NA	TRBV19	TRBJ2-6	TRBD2	CASSIDPLGLAGRSGANVLTF	TGTGCCAGTAGTATAGATCCTCTCGGACTAGCGGGCCGCTCTGGGGCCAACGTCCTGACTTTC
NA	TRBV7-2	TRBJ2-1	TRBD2	CASSPLASGSRQQFF	TGTGCCAGCAGCCCTCTCGCTAGCGGGAGTAGGCAACAGTTCTTC
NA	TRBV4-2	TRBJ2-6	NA	CASSQDWRTAGANVLTF	TGTGCCAGCAGCCAAGATTGGAGAACTGCTGGGGCCAACGTCCTGACTTTC
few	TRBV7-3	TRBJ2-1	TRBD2	CASSPGTSGLNEQFF	TGTGCCAGCAGCCCAGGGACTAGCGGGCTCAATGAGCAGTTCTTC
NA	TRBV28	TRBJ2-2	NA	CASSVSTGELFF	TGTGCCAGCAGTGTGAGCACCGGGGAGCTGTTTTTT
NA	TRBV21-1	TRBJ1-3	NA	CASSQWPGGWVNTIYF	TGTGCCAGCAGCCAGTGGCCAGGGGGCTGGGTAAACACCATATATTTT
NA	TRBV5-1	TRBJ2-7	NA	CASSLSPGGASDYEQYF	TGCGCCAGCAGCTTGTCCCCTGGAGGTGCTTCAGACTACGAGCAGTACTTC
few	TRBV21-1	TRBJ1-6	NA	CASSKALLGARGSSPLHF	TGTGCCAGCAGCAAAGCGCTTTTGGGGGCGCGGGGGAGTTCACCCCTCCACTTT
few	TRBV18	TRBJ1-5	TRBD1	CASSPPTGGDQPQHF	TGTGCCAGCTCACCCCCAACAGGGGGCGATCAGCCCCAGCATTTT
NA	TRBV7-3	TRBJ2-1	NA	CASSSTGLSINEQFF	TGTGCCAGCAGCTCGACAGGATTATCTATAAATGAGCAGTTCTTC
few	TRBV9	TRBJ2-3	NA	CASNSRGSSSTDTQYF	TGTGCCAGCAACTCCCGGGGTAGCAGCAGCACAGATACGCAGTATTTT
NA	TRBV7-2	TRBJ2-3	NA	CASSLGPSGTDTQYF	TGTGCCAGCAGCTTAGGACCTAGCGGCACAGATACGCAGTATTTT
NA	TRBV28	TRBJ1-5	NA	CASSPGAGSNQPQHF	TGTGCCAGCAGTCCAGGAGCGGGAAGCAATCAGCCCCAGCATTTT
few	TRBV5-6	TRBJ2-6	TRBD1	CASSLGGQKYSGANVLTF	TGTGCCAGCAGCTTGGGGGGACAGAAATACTCTGGGGCCAACGTCCTGACTTTC